These T cell receptor beta chains were read from a single sample in a study of cytomegalovirus exposure and HLA in healthy donors. Produced via immunoSEQ multiplex PCR; TCRdb's table is partial and in-frame only. In the table there are around 30,000 clones, 65% of which are singletons. The sequenced sample consisted of PBMCs. The receptors here all came from a man aged 50 to 59 in good health and CMV-seropositive. Each CDR3 is given with its conserved first and last residue. Fields, in order: J gene, clone size, D gene, V gene, CDR3 protein, CDR3 DNA. The D gene is left open where the match is weak. A row's size may be missing; if present it is once, few, many or a size class.

J gene: TRBJ2-5; clone size: once; D gene: .; V gene: TRBV5-1; CDR3 protein: CASSFEQETQYF; CDR3 DNA: TGCGCCAGCAGCTTCGAGCAAGAGACCCAGTACTTC
J gene: TRBJ2-7; clone size: .; D gene: .; V gene: TRBV30; CDR3 protein: CAWSVRGGTPYEQYF; CDR3 DNA: TGTGCCTGGAGTGTACGAGGGGGAACGCCCTACGAGCAGTACTTC
J gene: TRBJ1-2; clone size: .; D gene: .; V gene: TRBV6-1; CDR3 protein: CASSVRDYGYTF; CDR3 DNA: TGTGCCAGCAGTGTCAGGGATTATGGCTACACCTTC
J gene: TRBJ1-2; clone size: .; D gene: .; V gene: TRBV19; CDR3 protein: CASSDPRRYGYTF; CDR3 DNA: TGTGCCAGTAGTGACCCCAGGCGCTATGGCTACACCTTC
J gene: TRBJ2-7; clone size: .; D gene: TRBD1; V gene: TRBV6-5; CDR3 protein: CASSYGQGHYEQYF; CDR3 DNA: TGTGCCAGCAGTTACGGACAGGGACACTACGAGCAGTACTTC
J gene: TRBJ2-5; clone size: once; D gene: TRBD2; V gene: TRBV11-2; CDR3 protein: CASSPLGGEQETQYF; CDR3 DNA: TGTGCCAGCAGCCCTCTCGGGGGGGAGCAAGAGACCCAGTACTTC
J gene: TRBJ2-7; clone size: few; D gene: TRBD1; V gene: TRBV30; CDR3 protein: CAWSVHRGLNEQYF; CDR3 DNA: TGTGCCTGGAGTGTGCACAGGGGTCTGAACGAGCAGTACTTC
J gene: TRBJ1-2; clone size: .; D gene: .; V gene: TRBV6-1; CDR3 protein: CASSERGSGYTF; CDR3 DNA: TGTGCCAGCAGTGAACGCGGGAGTGGCTACACCTTC
J gene: TRBJ1-1; clone size: .; D gene: .; V gene: TRBV30; CDR3 protein: CAWSDWREAFF; CDR3 DNA: TGTGCCTGGTCCGACTGGCGAGAAGCTTTCTTT
J gene: TRBJ2-2; clone size: few; D gene: .; V gene: TRBV5-5; CDR3 protein: CASSLWPPGMRAGELFF; CDR3 DNA: TGTGCCAGCAGCTTGTGGCCGCCGGGGATGAGGGCCGGGGAGCTGTTTTTT
J gene: TRBJ1-2; clone size: .; D gene: .; V gene: TRBV30; CDR3 protein: CAWSEGWGYTF; CDR3 DNA: TGTGCCTGGAGTGAGGGGTGGGGCTACACCTTC
J gene: TRBJ1-5; clone size: .; D gene: .; V gene: TRBV30; CDR3 protein: CAWSGAGGAGQPQHF; CDR3 DNA: TGTGCCTGGAGTGGAGCGGGGGGCGCAGGTCAGCCCCAGCATTTT
J gene: TRBJ1-2; clone size: .; D gene: TRBD1; V gene: TRBV2; CDR3 protein: CASSGSGQGIYGYTF; CDR3 DNA: TGTGCCAGCAGTGGATCGGGACAGGGAATCTATGGCTACACCTTC
J gene: TRBJ1-1; clone size: .; D gene: .; V gene: TRBV19; CDR3 protein: CASSGRSEAFF; CDR3 DNA: TGTGCCAGTAGTGGCCGTAGCGAAGCTTTCTTT
J gene: TRBJ1-2; clone size: once; D gene: .; V gene: TRBV13; CDR3 protein: CASSFQGYSYGYTF; CDR3 DNA: TGTGCCAGCAGCTTTCAGGGTTATAGCTATGGCTACACCTTC
J gene: TRBJ2-7; clone size: .; D gene: TRBD1; V gene: TRBV5-1; CDR3 protein: CASSLRQGSYEQYF; CDR3 DNA: TGCGCCAGCAGCTTGAGACAGGGGTCCTACGAGCAGTACTTC
J gene: TRBJ2-3; clone size: .; D gene: TRBD1; V gene: TRBV5-6; CDR3 protein: CASSSTHRGRADTQYF; CDR3 DNA: TGTGCCAGCAGCTCCACTCACAGGGGGCGGGCAGATACGCAGTATTTT
J gene: TRBJ2-7; clone size: .; D gene: .; V gene: TRBV29-1; CDR3 protein: CSVEVRRGYEQYF; CDR3 DNA: TGCAGCGTTGAGGTTCGCAGGGGCTACGAGCAGTACTTC
J gene: TRBJ1-1; clone size: .; D gene: .; V gene: TRBV25-1; CDR3 protein: CASSATTGPGTEAFF; CDR3 DNA: TGTGCCAGCAGTGCCACGACAGGACCGGGCACTGAAGCTTTCTTT
J gene: TRBJ1-6; clone size: .; D gene: .; V gene: TRBV30; CDR3 protein: CAWSSTPESSYNSPLHF; CDR3 DNA: TGTGCCTGGAGTTCGACTCCAGAGAGCTCCTATAATTCACCCCTCCACTTT
J gene: TRBJ2-3; clone size: .; D gene: .; V gene: TRBV7-8; CDR3 protein: CASSFQRSTDTQYF; CDR3 DNA: TGTGCCAGCAGCTTCCAGCGAAGCACAGATACGCAGTATTTT
J gene: TRBJ2-7; clone size: .; D gene: .; V gene: TRBV6-1; CDR3 protein: CASSEHFYEQYF; CDR3 DNA: TGTGCCAGCAGTGAACACTTCTACGAGCAGTACTTC
J gene: TRBJ2-7; clone size: .; D gene: TRBD2; V gene: TRBV4-1; CDR3 protein: CASSQDVLAGNYEQYF; CDR3 DNA: TGCGCCAGCAGCCAAGATGTACTAGCGGGGAACTACGAGCAGTACTTC
J gene: TRBJ2-7; clone size: .; D gene: .; V gene: TRBV5-1; CDR3 protein: CASSRAGAYEQYF; CDR3 DNA: TGCGCCAGCAGCCGGGCAGGGGCCTACGAGCAGTACTTC
J gene: TRBJ1-2; clone size: .; D gene: .; V gene: TRBV7-2; CDR3 protein: CASVGRNYGYTF; CDR3 DNA: TGTGCCAGCGTGGGGCGAAACTATGGCTACACCTTC
J gene: TRBJ1-1; clone size: few; D gene: .; V gene: TRBV15; CDR3 protein: CATSRARGRTEAFF; CDR3 DNA: TGTGCCACCAGCAGGGCGCGGGGCCGGACTGAAGCTTTCTTT
J gene: TRBJ2-6; clone size: once; D gene: .; V gene: TRBV27; CDR3 protein: CASTPSGANVLTF; CDR3 DNA: TGTGCCAGCACCCCATCTGGGGCCAACGTCCTGACTTTC
J gene: TRBJ2-7; clone size: .; D gene: .; V gene: TRBV6-5; CDR3 protein: CASSDSRNYEQYF; CDR3 DNA: TGTGCCAGCAGTGACTCTAGAAACTACGAGCAGTACTTC
J gene: TRBJ2-1; clone size: few; D gene: .; V gene: TRBV4-2; CDR3 protein: CASSRDPGNEQFF; CDR3 DNA: TGTGCCAGCAGTCGGGATCCTGGCAATGAGCAGTTCTTC
J gene: TRBJ1-6; clone size: few; D gene: TRBD1; V gene: TRBV5-1; CDR3 protein: CASSPDREGTPLHF; CDR3 DNA: TGCGCCAGCAGCCCGGACAGGGAAGGTACACCCCTCCACTTT
J gene: TRBJ1-3; clone size: .; D gene: TRBD1; V gene: TRBV10-3; CDR3 protein: CAISLQGPDSGNTIYF; CDR3 DNA: TGTGCCATCAGCCTACAGGGGCCCGACTCTGGAAACACCATATATTTT
J gene: TRBJ2-1; clone size: .; D gene: .; V gene: TRBV10-3; CDR3 protein: CAIRGTSNEQFF; CDR3 DNA: TGTGCCATCAGAGGGACTTCCAATGAGCAGTTCTTC
J gene: TRBJ2-7; clone size: few; D gene: .; V gene: TRBV6-1; CDR3 protein: CASSPTRAEQYF; CDR3 DNA: TGTGCCAGCAGTCCCACCAGGGCCGAGCAGTACTTC
J gene: TRBJ2-5; clone size: .; D gene: TRBD1; V gene: TRBV5-1; CDR3 protein: CASSLGTALQETQYF; CDR3 DNA: TGCGCCAGCAGCCTCGGGACAGCCCTGCAAGAGACCCAGTACTTC
J gene: TRBJ2-1; clone size: .; D gene: TRBD2; V gene: TRBV4-1; CDR3 protein: CASRGTSSNEQFF; CDR3 DNA: TGCGCCAGCAGGGGGACTAGCTCTAATGAGCAGTTCTTC
J gene: TRBJ1-5; clone size: medium-sized; D gene: TRBD1; V gene: TRBV30; CDR3 protein: CAWGDPGQATHRPQHF; CDR3 DNA: TGTGCCTGGGGAGACCCGGGACAGGCGACGCATAGGCCCCAGCATTTT
J gene: TRBJ2-6; clone size: few; D gene: .; V gene: TRBV19; CDR3 protein: CASSPGSGANVLTF; CDR3 DNA: TGTGCCAGTAGTCCGGGCTCTGGGGCCAACGTCCTGACTTTC
J gene: TRBJ2-7; clone size: .; D gene: TRBD1; V gene: TRBV7-2; CDR3 protein: CASSQDRDTYEQYF; CDR3 DNA: TGTGCCAGCAGCCAGGACAGGGATACCTACGAGCAGTACTTC
J gene: TRBJ2-3; clone size: .; D gene: .; V gene: TRBV30; CDR3 protein: CAWSGVSDTQYF; CDR3 DNA: TGTGCCTGGTCGGGAGTATCGGATACGCAGTATTTT
J gene: TRBJ1-1; clone size: .; D gene: TRBD1; V gene: TRBV13; CDR3 protein: CASSPRTGVTEAFF; CDR3 DNA: TGTGCCAGCAGCCCCCGGACAGGCGTGACTGAAGCTTTCTTT
J gene: TRBJ1-2; clone size: .; D gene: .; V gene: TRBV4-3; CDR3 protein: CASSQIGPRDYTF; CDR3 DNA: TGCGCCAGCAGCCAAATCGGTCCACGGGATTACACCTTC
J gene: TRBJ1-5; clone size: .; D gene: .; V gene: TRBV4-1; CDR3 protein: CASSQGGNYQPQHF; CDR3 DNA: TGCGCCAGCAGCCAAGGGGGCAACTATCAGCCCCAGCATTTT
J gene: TRBJ1-3; clone size: .; D gene: TRBD1; V gene: TRBV11-2; CDR3 protein: CASSLSTGGAGNTIYF; CDR3 DNA: TGTGCCAGCAGCTTAAGCACAGGGGGAGCAGGAAACACCATATATTTT
J gene: TRBJ2-7; clone size: once; D gene: .; V gene: TRBV5-6; CDR3 protein: CASSFTTGNLKYF; CDR3 DNA: TGTGCCAGCAGCTTCACTACGGGAAACCTAAAGTACTTC
J gene: TRBJ2-7; clone size: .; D gene: TRBD1; V gene: TRBV28; CDR3 protein: CASRRLGTGEGEQYF; CDR3 DNA: TGTGCCAGCCGGCGTCTTGGGACAGGGGAGGGCGAGCAGTACTTC
J gene: TRBJ2-7; clone size: few; D gene: TRBD2; V gene: TRBV9; CDR3 protein: CASSRSGGYEQYF; CDR3 DNA: TGTGCCAGCAGCCGCTCGGGGGGCTACGAGCAGTACTTC
J gene: TRBJ1-1; clone size: .; D gene: .; V gene: TRBV29-1; CDR3 protein: CSGRKDWYTEAFF; CDR3 DNA: TGCAGCGGGAGGAAGGATTGGTACACTGAAGCTTTCTTT
J gene: TRBJ2-5; clone size: .; D gene: .; V gene: TRBV28; CDR3 protein: CASSGGWETQYF; CDR3 DNA: TGTGCCAGCAGCGGGGGATGGGAGACCCAGTACTTC
J gene: TRBJ2-5; clone size: .; D gene: .; V gene: TRBV30; CDR3 protein: CAWSTGVRETQYF; CDR3 DNA: TGTGCCTGGAGTACCGGAGTCCGGGAGACCCAGTACTTC